This T cell receptor (beta chain) was retrieved from a study of a mutant IDH1 vaccine in newly diagnosed glioma. Time point indicated: week 5, during vaccination. Vaccination used 300 ug of mutant IDH1 20-mer peptide per dose, with topical imiquimod. Clones were read by immunoSEQ multiplex PCR, and TCRdb kept only the in-frame ones, dropping some. The data contain more than 25,000 clones, approximately 80% of them singletons. In this sample, this clone turned up once. The antigen is unknown. This CDR3 has 14 amino acids. V was clipped by 0 bases and J by 1 base, with 7 bases between them. Germline V gene lookup returns CDR1 SGHRS and CDR2 YFSETQ.

The chain recombines TRBV5-1 with TRBJ1-1; D call uncertain. Here the sequenced sample was PBMCs, taken from a glioma patient whose treatment included an IDH1 peptide vaccine. The TCR comes from a man aged 40-49 years with glioma. Some clones in this sample may be carry-over from other donors' samples. The CDR3 protein is CASSLEDGNTEAFF. CDR3 nucleotide sequence: TGCGCCAGCAGCTTGGAGGACGGGAACACTGAAGCTTTCTTT.